This is a list of T cell receptor beta chains from one sample in a study of ipilimumab plus nivolumab after autologous stem cell transplantation. Libraries were prepared by immunoSEQ multiplex PCR; TCRdb keeps only in-frame clonotypes and omits some of them. Of approximately 12,000 clones listed, around 70% are singletons. Material: PBMCs, obtained in a trial of ipilimumab plus nivolumab as post-transplant consolidation. The receptors here all came from a male donor with diffuse large B-cell lymphoma. CDR3s include the opening cysteine and the closing phenylalanine or tryptophan. D genes are given only for firm matches. Clone size is shown for a subset of rows, as once, few, many or a class of expanded clone.

clone size,CDR3 length,V gene,D gene,J gene,CDR3 DNA,CDR3 protein
few,13,TRBV7-9,-,TRBJ1-3,TGTGCCAGCGGCCAAAATCCTGGAAACACCATATATTTT,CASGQNPGNTIYF
-,15,TRBV19,-,TRBJ2-7,TGTGCCAGTAGTATCCCCCGCGCCGGGGTCAACGAGCAGTACTTC,CASSIPRAGVNEQYF
-,17,TRBV4-1,-,TRBJ2-7,TGCGCCAGCAGCCAAGAGGGAAAAGGTCGGGAGCACTACGAGCAGTACTTC,CASSQEGKGREHYEQYF
few,15,TRBV2,-,TRBJ1-3,TGTGCCAGCAGTGAAGCACCAGGGGCTGGAAACACCATATATTTT,CASSEAPGAGNTIYF
-,13,TRBV7-9,-,TRBJ2-7,TGTGCCAGCAGCCGAGGACCGTCCTACGAGCAGTACTTC,CASSRGPSYEQYF
few,15,TRBV6-6,TRBD1,TRBJ2-1,TGTGCCAGCAGTTACTCGACAGGGGGCAGGAATGAGCAGTTCTTC,CASSYSTGGRNEQFF
medium-sized,13,TRBV7-9,-,TRBJ2-7,TGTGCCAGCAGCTCCCCGGCGGAAAACGAGCAGTACTTC,CASSSPAENEQYF
-,16,TRBV18,TRBD2,TRBJ2-5,TGTGCCAGCTCACCACTCCCTAGCGGGGGTCAAGAGACCCAGTACTTC,CASSPLPSGGQETQYF
-,14,TRBV19,-,TRBJ2-6,TGTGCCACGGAGATGAAAAATGGGGCCAACGTCCTGACTTTC,CATEMKNGANVLTF
-,16,TRBV9,-,TRBJ1-3,TGTGCCAGCAGCGTCCGGGTGGGGGGATCTTCGAACACCATATATTTT,CASSVRVGGSSNTIYF
once,15,TRBV27,-,TRBJ2-5,TGTGCCAGCAGTTTATTCGCAGGGGCGGGGGAGACCCAGTACTTC,CASSLFAGAGETQYF
-,13,TRBV6-9,-,TRBJ2-7,TGTGCCAGCAGTTACTCAAGTCCCTACGAGCAGTACTTC,CASSYSSPYEQYF
-,13,TRBV7-6,-,TRBJ2-1,TGTGCCAGCGCGCGGGACTTATACAATGAGCAGTTCTTC,CASARDLYNEQFF
few,13,TRBV10-2,-,TRBJ2-1,TGCGCCAGCAGTGCGTTCTCCTACAATGAGCAGTTCTTC,CASSAFSYNEQFF
-,14,TRBV5-4,TRBD1,TRBJ1-2,TGTGCCAGCAGGTCGGGACAGGGATGGTATGGCTACACCTTC,CASRSGQGWYGYTF
once,14,TRBV5-4,TRBD1,TRBJ1-2,TGTGCCAGCAGCTTGGGACAGGGACTCGATGGCTACACCTTC,CASSLGQGLDGYTF
medium-sized,17,TRBV4-3,TRBD1,TRBJ1-6,TGCGCCAGCAGCCACACCCCGTCGACAGGGGATAATTCACCCCTCCACTTT,CASSHTPSTGDNSPLHF
-,14,TRBV7-7,TRBD1,TRBJ2-7,TGTGCTAGCAGCCCAACGGACAGGTCCTACGAGCAGTACTTC,CASSPTDRSYEQYF
-,14,TRBV29-1,TRBD2,TRBJ2-1,TGCAGCGTTCCTCAGCCCGGGACTAGCGAGTTGGGGATCTTC,CSVPQPGTSELGIF
-,14,TRBV21-1,-,TRBJ1-4,TGTGCCAGCAGCAGTGCGGGCAGTAATGAAAAACTGTTTTTT,CASSSAGSNEKLFF
-,16,TRBV4-1,-,TRBJ1-2,TGCGCCAGCAGCCAAGATCCGGGGGGCGTTAACTATGGCTACACCTTC,CASSQDPGGVNYGYTF
-,14,TRBV27,-,TRBJ2-3,TGTGCCAGCAGTTTAATCGTAGGGGCAGAGACGCAGTATTTT,CASSLIVGAETQYF
-,12,TRBV6-5,-,TRBJ2-3,TGTGCCAGCGGAGGCAGCACAGATACGCAGTATTTT,CASGGSTDTQYF
-,16,TRBV5-8,-,TRBJ2-7,TGTGCCAGCAGCTTGGAGGGGACCAGGAGGGCCTACGAGCAGTACTTC,CASSLEGTRRAYEQYF
-,14,TRBV19,-,TRBJ2-3,TGTGCCAGTAGGACAGGATTCCCGGCAGATACGCAGTATTTT,CASRTGFPADTQYF
-,15,TRBV27,-,TRBJ1-5,TGTGCCAGCAGTTTATCAAGGGGTGACAATCAGCCCCAGCATTTT,CASSLSRGDNQPQHF
-,16,TRBV28,TRBD2,TRBJ2-7,TGTGCCAGCAGCCCAGGACTAGCGGGTAAGCTCTACGAGCAGTACTTC,CASSPGLAGKLYEQYF
-,13,TRBV2,-,TRBJ2-7,TGTGCCAGCAGTGACGGCCAGGCCTACGAGCAGTACTTC,CASSDGQAYEQYF
-,15,TRBV7-9,-,TRBJ2-7,TGTGCCAGCAGCTTCCAGGGACTCAACTCGTTCGAGCAGTACTTC,CASSFQGLNSFEQYF
-,15,TRBV25-1,-,TRBJ2-1,TGTGCCAGCAGTGAATCGGGGTTTCTAGGTAATGAGCAGTTCTTC,CASSESGFLGNEQFF
few,19,TRBV7-4,-,TRBJ2-3,TGTGCCAGCAGCGACGGGACACGAAACCATGTCCGTGGGACAGATACGCAGTATTTT,CASSDGTRNHVRGTDTQYF
many,16,TRBV2,TRBD2,TRBJ2-7,TGTGCCAGCACGGGCGGGGGAAACAGAAAAACCTACGAGCAGTACTTC,CASTGGGNRKTYEQYF
-,12,TRBV19,-,TRBJ1-4,TGTGCCAGTAGTCGTGTGAATGAAAAACTGTTTTTT,CASSRVNEKLFF
-,16,TRBV5-6,-,TRBJ1-6,TGTGCCAGCAGCTTCGGGGGGGCCCGATATAATTCACCCCTCCACTTT,CASSFGGARYNSPLHF
-,13,TRBV5-1,TRBD1,TRBJ1-4,TGCGCCAGCAGCACGACAGGGGTCGAAAAACTGTTTTTT,CASSTTGVEKLFF
-,11,TRBV11-2,-,TRBJ1-3,TGTGCCAGCAGCTTGGGGAACACCATATATTTT,CASSLGNTIYF
-,11,TRBV10-2,-,TRBJ2-3,TGCGCCAGCGGGACGGGACTGCCGCAGTATTTT,CASGTGLPQYF
-,13,TRBV12-5,-,TRBJ2-7,TGTGCTAGTGGTTTGGTACCGAGTTTCGAGCAGTACTTC,CASGLVPSFEQYF
-,15,TRBV11-2,-,TRBJ2-7,TGTGCCAGCAGCTTAGATCACGGCACTTCCTACGAGCAGTACTTC,CASSLDHGTSYEQYF
-,15,TRBV9,-,TRBJ1-1,TGTGCCAGCAGCCCCCGGGGAAACGAGAACACTGAAGCTTTCTTT,CASSPRGNENTEAFF
-,15,TRBV19,-,TRBJ1-2,TGTGCCAGTAGTACAACCGGGACAAAGCCCTATGGCTACACCTTC,CASSTTGTKPYGYTF
once,15,TRBV11-3,TRBD1,TRBJ2-7,TGTGCCAGCAGCTCCCCCGGCGCAGGGGGCGGCGAGCAGTACTTC,CASSSPGAGGGEQYF
-,15,TRBV5-1,-,TRBJ1-1,TGCGCCAGCAGCTTGGAAGCGTCTCGGAACACTGAAGCTTTCTTT,CASSLEASRNTEAFF
-,13,TRBV10-2,-,TRBJ2-2,TGCGCCAGCAGTCCCAGGGGCACCGGGGAGCTGTTTTTT,CASSPRGTGELFF
-,13,TRBV18,-,TRBJ2-7,TGTGCCAGCTCACCGCTCAGCTCCTACGAGCAGTACTTC,CASSPLSSYEQYF
-,13,TRBV5-1,-,TRBJ1-1,TGCGCCAGCAGCTTGAGGGGGAACACTGAAGCTTTCTTT,CASSLRGNTEAFF
few,15,TRBV7-2,TRBD1,TRBJ1-6,TGTGCCAGCAGCCAGATCAGGGGGCTCAATTCACCCCTCCACTTT,CASSQIRGLNSPLHF
few,14,TRBV15,TRBD2,TRBJ2-4,TGTGCCACCACTCCGGGAGGGGAATGGAACATTCAGTACTTC,CATTPGGEWNIQYF
-,15,TRBV9,TRBD1,TRBJ2-7,TGTGCCAGCAGCGCGGGGGTGACAGGGGTCTCCGAGCAGTACTTC,CASSAGVTGVSEQYF
once,14,TRBV4-2,-,TRBJ2-1,TGTGCCAGCAGCCGAACGGAGGGCCATAATGAGCAGTTCTTC,CASSRTEGHNEQFF
-,12,TRBV2,TRBD2,TRBJ2-5,TGTGCCAGTGGGACTAGCGGAGAGACCCAGTACTTC,CASGTSGETQYF
-,12,TRBV27,-,TRBJ2-7,TGTGCCAGCAGTTTAGCGAGCCCCGAGCAGTACTTC,CASSLASPEQYF
-,16,TRBV6-6,-,TRBJ1-3,TGTGCCAGCAGTTACGGCCCCCGGACAGCTGGAAACACCATATATTTT,CASSYGPRTAGNTIYF